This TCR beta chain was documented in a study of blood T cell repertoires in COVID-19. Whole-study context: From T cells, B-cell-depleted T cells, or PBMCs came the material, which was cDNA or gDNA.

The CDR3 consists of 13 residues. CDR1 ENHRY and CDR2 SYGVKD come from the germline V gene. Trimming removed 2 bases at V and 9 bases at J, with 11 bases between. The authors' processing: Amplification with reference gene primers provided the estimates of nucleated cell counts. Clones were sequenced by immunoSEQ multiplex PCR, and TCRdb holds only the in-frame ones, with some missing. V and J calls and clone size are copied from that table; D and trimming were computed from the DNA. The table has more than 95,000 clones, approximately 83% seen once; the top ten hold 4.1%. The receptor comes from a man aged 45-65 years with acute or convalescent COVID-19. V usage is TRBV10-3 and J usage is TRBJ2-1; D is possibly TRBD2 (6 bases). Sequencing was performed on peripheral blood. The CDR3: CAISEPASAEQFF. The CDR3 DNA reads TGTGCCATCAGTGAGCCGGCTAGCGCTGAGCAGTTCTTC.